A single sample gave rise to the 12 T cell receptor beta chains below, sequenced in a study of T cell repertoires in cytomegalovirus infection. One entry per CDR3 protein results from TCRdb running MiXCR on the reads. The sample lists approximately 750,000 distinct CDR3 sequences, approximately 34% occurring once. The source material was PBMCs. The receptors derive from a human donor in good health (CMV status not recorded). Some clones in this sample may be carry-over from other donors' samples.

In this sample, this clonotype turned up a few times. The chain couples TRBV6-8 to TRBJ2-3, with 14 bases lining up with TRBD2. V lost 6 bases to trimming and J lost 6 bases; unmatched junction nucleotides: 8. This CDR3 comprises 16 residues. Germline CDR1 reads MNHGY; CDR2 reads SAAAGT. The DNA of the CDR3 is TGTGCCAGCAGGAGTAGACTAGCGGGGGGGAGGGATACGCAGTATTTT. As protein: CASRSRLAGGRDTQYF.

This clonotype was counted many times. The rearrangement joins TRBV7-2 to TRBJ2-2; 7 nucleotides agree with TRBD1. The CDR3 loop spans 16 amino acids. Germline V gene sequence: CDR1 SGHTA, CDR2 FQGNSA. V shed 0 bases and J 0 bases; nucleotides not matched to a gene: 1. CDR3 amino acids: CASSLAGTANTGELFF. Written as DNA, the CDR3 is TGTGCCAGCAGCTTAGCCGGGACAGCGAACACCGGGGAGCTGTTTTTT.

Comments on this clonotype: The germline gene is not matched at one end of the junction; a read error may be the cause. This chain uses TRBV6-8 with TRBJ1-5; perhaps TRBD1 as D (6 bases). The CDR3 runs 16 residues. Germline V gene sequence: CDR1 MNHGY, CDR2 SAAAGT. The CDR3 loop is CASGRGGGSSNQPQPF. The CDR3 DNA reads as TGTGCCAGCGGGAGAGGGGGAGGCAGTAGCAATCAGCCCCAGCCTTTT.

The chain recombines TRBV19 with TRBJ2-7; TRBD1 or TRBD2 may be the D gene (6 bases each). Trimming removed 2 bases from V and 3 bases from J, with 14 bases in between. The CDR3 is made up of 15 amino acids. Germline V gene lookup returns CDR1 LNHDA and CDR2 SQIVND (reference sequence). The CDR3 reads CASSIRGTRSYEQYF. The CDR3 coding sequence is TGTGCCAGTAGTATACGGGGGACACGGAGCTACGAGCAGTACTTC.

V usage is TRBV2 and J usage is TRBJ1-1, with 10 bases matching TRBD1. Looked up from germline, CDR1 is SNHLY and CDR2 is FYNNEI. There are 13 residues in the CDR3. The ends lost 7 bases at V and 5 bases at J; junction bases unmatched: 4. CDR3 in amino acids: CASKRQGATEAFF. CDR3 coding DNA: TGTGCCAGCAAGAGACAGGGGGCGACTGAAGCTTTCTTT.

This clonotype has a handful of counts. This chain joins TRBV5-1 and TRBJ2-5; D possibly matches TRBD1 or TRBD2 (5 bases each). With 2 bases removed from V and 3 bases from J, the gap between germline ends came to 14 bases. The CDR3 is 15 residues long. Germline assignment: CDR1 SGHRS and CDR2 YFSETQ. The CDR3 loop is CASSFPGRNKETQYF. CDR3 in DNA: TGCGCCAGCAGCTTTCCGGGACGCAATAAAGAGACCCAGTACTTC.

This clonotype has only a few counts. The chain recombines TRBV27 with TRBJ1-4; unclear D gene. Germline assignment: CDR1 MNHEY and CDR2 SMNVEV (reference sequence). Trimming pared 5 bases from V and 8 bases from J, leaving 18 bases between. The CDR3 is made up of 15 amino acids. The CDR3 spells CASSPSGRGGEKLFF. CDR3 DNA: TGTGCCAGCAGTCCCTCGGGTCGGGGAGGAGAAAAACTGTTTTTT.

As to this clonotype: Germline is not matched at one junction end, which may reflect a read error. CDR3 protein: CASTLGAGPSTQETQCF. In nucleotides, the CDR3 is TGTGCTAGCACCTTAGGGGCAGGGCCCTCTACACAAGAGACCCAGTGCTTC. The chain is built from TRBV7-6 and TRBJ2-5; weak D call: TRBD1 (5 bases). The germline V gene encodes CDR1 SGHVS and CDR2 FNYEAQ. The CDR3 sequence is 17 residues long.

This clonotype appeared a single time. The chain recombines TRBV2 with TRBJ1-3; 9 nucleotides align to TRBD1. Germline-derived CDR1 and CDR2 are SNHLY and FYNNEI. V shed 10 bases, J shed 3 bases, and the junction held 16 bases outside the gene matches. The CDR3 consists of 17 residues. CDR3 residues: CATDEGHRGRFGNTIYF. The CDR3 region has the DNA TGTGCCACCGACGAGGGGCACAGGGGGCGGTTTGGAAACACCATATATTTT.

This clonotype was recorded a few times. CDR3 sequence (DNA): TGTGCCAGCAGCCGAGGTATGGTCCCTGGAATCTATGGCTACACCTTC. Translation: CASSRGMVPGIYGYTF. The J gene is TRBJ1-2, the V gene TRBV7-9; D unclear. The CDR3 is 16 residues long. Trimming removed 5 bases at V and 4 bases at J, with 20 bases between. Germline V CDR1 and CDR2: SEHNR, FQNEAQ (reference sequence).

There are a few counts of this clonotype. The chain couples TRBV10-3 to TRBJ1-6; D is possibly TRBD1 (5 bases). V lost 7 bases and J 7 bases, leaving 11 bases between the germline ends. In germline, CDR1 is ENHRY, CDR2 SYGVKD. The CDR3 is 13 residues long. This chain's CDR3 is CAITQGGNSPLHF. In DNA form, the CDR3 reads TGTGCCATCACGCAGGGCGGGAATTCACCCCTCCACTTT.

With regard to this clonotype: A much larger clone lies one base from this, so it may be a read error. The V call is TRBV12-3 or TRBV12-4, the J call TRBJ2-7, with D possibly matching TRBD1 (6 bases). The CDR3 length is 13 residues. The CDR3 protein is CASSPDSSYEHYF. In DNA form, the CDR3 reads TGTGCCAGCAGCCCGGACAGCTCCTACGAGCATTACTTC.